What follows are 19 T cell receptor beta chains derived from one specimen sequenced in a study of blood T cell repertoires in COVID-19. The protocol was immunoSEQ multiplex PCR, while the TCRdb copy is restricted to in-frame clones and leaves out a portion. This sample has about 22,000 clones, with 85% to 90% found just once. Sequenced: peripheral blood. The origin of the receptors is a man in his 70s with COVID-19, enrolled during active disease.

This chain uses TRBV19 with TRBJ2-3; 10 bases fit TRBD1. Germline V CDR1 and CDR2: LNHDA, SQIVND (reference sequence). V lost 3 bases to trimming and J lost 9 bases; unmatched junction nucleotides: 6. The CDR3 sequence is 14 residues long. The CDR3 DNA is TGTGCCAGTAGTATGGGACAGGGGTTTGGAACGCAGTATTTT. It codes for CASSMGQGFGTQYF. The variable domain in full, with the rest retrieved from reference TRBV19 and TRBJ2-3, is DGGITQSPKYLFRKEGQNVTLSCEQNLNHDAMYWYRQDPGQGLRLIYYSQIVNDFQKGDIAEGYSVSREKKESFPLTVTSAQKNPTAFYLCASSMGQGFGTQYFGPGTRLTVL.

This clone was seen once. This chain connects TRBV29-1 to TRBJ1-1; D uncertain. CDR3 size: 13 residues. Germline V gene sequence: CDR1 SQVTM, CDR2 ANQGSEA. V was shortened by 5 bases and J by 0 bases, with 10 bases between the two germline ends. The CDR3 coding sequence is TGCAGCGTTTCGAACACAGTGAACACTGAAGCTTTCTTT. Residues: CSVSNTVNTEAFF.

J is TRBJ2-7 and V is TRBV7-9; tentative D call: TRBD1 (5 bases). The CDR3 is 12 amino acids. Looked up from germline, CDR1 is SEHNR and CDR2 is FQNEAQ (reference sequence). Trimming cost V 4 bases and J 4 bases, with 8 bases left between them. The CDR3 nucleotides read TGTGCCAGCAGCTCTCAGGGTTACGAGCAGTACTTC. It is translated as CASSSQGYEQYF.

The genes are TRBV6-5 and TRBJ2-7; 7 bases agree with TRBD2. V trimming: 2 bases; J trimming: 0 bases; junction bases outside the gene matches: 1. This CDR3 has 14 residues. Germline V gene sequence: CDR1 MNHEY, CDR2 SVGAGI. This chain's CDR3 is CASSYSGTSYEQYF. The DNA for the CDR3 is TGTGCCAGCAGTTACAGCGGGACCTCCTACGAGCAGTACTTC.

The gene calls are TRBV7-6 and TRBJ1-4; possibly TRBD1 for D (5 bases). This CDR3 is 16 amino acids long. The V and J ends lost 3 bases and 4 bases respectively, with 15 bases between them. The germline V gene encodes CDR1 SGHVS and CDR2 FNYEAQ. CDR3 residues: CASSFAPRGGNEKLFF. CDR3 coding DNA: TGTGCCAGCAGCTTTGCCCCAAGGGGTGGTAATGAAAAACTGTTTTTT.

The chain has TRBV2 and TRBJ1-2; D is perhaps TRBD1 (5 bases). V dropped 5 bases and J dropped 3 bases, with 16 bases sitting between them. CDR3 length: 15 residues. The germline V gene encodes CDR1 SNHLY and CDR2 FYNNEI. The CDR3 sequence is CASSSGGEWDYGYTF. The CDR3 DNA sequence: TGTGCCAGCAGTTCGGGGGGAGAGTGGGACTATGGCTACACCTTC.

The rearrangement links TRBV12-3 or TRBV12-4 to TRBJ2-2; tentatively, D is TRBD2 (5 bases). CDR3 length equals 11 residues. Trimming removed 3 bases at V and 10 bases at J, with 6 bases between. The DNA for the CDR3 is TGTGCCAGCAGTTTTCGGGAGGAGCTGTTTTTT. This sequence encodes CASSFREELFF.

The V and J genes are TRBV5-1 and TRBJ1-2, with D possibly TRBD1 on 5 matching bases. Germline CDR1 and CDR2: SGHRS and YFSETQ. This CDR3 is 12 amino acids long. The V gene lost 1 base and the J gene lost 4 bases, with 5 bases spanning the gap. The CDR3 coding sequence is TGCGCCAGCAGCTTGCAGGGCTATGGCTACACCTTC. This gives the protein CASSLQGYGYTF.

CDR3 sequence: CASRREWPSNTGELFF. Written as DNA, the CDR3 is TGTGCCAGCAGGCGGGAATGGCCATCGAACACCGGGGAGCTGTTTTTT. The J gene is TRBJ2-2, the V gene TRBV6-6, with TRBD2 as a possible D gene (6 bases). In germline, CDR1 is MNHNY, CDR2 SVGAGI (reference sequence). This CDR3 contains 16 residues. The ends were cut back, 6 bases at V and 0 bases at J, with 14 bases in the middle.

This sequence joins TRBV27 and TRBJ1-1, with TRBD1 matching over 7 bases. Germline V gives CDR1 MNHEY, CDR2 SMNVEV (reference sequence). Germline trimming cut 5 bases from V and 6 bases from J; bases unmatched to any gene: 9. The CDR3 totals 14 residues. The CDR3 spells CASSPRDRPPEAFF. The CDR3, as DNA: TGTGCCAGCAGTCCCCGGGACAGACCGCCTGAAGCTTTCTTT.

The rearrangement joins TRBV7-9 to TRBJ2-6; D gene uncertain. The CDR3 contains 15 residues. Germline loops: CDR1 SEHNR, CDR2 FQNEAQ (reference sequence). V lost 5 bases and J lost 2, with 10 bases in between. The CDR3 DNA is TGTGCCAGCAGCCCTCTCCAGGCTGGGGCCAACGTCCTGACTTTC. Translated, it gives CASSPLQAGANVLTF. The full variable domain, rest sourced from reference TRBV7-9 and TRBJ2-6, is DTGVSQNPRHKITKRGQNVTFRCDPISEHNRLYWYRQTLGQGPEFLTYFQNEAQLEKSRLLSDRFSAERPKGSFSTLEIQRTEQGDSAMYLCASSPLQAGANVLTFGAGSRLTVL.

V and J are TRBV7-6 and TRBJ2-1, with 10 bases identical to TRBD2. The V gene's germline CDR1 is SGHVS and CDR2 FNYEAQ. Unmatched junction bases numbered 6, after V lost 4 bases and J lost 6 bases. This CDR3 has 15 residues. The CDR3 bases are TGTGCCAGCAGCTCGTCTAGCGGGAGTTTCAATGAGCAGTTCTTC. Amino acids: CASSSSSGSFNEQFF. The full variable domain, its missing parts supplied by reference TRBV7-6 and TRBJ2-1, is GAGVSQSPRYKVTKRGQDVALRCDPISGHVSLYWYRQALGQGPEFLTYFNYEAQQDKSGLPNDRFSAERPEGSISTLTIQRTEQRDSAMYRCASSSSSGSFNEQFFGPGTRLTVL.

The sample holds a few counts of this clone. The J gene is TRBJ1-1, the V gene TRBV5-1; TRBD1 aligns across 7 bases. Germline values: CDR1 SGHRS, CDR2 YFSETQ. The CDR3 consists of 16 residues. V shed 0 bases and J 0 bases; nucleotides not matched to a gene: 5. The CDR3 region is CASSLEGAYMNTEAFF. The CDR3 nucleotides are TGCGCCAGCAGCTTGGAGGGGGCCTACATGAACACTGAAGCTTTCTTT.

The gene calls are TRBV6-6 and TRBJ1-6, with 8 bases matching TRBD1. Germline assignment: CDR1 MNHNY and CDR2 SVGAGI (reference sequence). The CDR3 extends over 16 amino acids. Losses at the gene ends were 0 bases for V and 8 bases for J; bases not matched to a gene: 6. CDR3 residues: CASSYSWTGIDSPLHF. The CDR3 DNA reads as TGTGCCAGCAGTTACTCTTGGACAGGGATAGATTCACCCCTCCACTTT.

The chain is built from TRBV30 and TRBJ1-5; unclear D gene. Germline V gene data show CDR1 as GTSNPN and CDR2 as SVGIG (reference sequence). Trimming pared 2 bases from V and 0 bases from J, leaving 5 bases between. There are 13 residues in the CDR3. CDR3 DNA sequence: TGTGCCTGGAGTAGGAGTAGCAATCAGCCCCAGCATTTT. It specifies CAWSRSSNQPQHF.

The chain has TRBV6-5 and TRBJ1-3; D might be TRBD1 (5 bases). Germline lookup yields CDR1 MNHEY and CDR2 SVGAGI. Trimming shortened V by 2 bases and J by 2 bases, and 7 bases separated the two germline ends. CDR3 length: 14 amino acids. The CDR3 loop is CASSYQGTGNTIYF. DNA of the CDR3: TGTGCCAGCAGTTACCAGGGAACTGGAAACACCATATATTTT.

In DNA form, the CDR3 reads TGTGCCAGCAGTTTACGGCGCGACGGGGCCCTCCACTTT. Translating gives CASSLRRDGALHF. The chain joins TRBV27 to TRBJ1-6; D not resolved. The CDR3 covers 13 residues. The V gene lost 2 bases and the J gene lost 14 bases, with 13 bases spanning the gap. Germline V gives CDR1 MNHEY, CDR2 SMNVEV (reference sequence).

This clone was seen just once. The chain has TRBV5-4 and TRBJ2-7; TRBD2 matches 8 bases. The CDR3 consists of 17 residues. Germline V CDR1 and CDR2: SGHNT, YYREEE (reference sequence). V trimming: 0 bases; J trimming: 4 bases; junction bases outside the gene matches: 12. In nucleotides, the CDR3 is TGTGCCAGCAGCTTGGACCTCCCCGGGGGGGTAGAATACGAGCAGTACTTC. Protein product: CASSLDLPGGVEYEQYF.

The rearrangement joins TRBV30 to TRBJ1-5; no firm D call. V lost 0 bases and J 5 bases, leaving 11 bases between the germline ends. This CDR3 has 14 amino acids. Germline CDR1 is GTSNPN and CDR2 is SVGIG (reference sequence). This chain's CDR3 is CAWSVGSLYQPQHF. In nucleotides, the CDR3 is TGTGCCTGGAGTGTTGGGAGTCTCTATCAGCCCCAGCATTTT.